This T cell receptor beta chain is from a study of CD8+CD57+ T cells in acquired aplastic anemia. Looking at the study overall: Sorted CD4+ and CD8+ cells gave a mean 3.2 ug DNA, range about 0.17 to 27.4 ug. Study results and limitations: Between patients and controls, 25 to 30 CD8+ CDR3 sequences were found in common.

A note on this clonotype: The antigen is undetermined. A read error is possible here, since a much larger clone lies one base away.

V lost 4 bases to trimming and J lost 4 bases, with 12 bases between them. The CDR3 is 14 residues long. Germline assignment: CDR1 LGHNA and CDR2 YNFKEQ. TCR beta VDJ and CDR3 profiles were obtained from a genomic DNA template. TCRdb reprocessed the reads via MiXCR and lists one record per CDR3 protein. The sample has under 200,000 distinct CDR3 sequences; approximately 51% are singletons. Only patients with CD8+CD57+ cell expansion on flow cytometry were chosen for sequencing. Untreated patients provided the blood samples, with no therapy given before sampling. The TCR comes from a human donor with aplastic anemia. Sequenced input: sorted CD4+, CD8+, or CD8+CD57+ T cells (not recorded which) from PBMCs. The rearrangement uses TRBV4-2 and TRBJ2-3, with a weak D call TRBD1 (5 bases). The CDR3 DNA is TGTGCCAGCAGCCTAGGCAGGGCAGCAGATACGCAGTATTTT. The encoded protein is CASSLGRAADTQYF.